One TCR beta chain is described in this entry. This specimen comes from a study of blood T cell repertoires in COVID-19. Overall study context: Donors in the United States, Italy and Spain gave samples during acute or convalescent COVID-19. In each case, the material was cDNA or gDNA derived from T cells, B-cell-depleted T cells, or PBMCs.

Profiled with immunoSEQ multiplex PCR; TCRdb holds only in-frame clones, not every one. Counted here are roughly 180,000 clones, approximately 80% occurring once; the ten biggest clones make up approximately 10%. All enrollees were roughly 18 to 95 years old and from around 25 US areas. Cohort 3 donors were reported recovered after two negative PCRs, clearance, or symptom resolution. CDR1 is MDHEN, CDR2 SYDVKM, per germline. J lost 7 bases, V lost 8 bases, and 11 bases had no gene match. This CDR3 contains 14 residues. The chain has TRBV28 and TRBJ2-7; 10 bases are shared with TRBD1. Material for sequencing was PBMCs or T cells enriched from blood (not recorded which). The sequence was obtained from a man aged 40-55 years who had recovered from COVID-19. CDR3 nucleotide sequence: TGTGCCAGCTTACCGGGACAGGGGCCTTGGGAGCAGTACTTC. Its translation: CASLPGQGPWEQYF.